The 9 T cell receptor beta chains in this list originate from one sample, sequenced in a study of blood T cell repertoires in COVID-19. This table comes from immunoSEQ multiplex PCR, and its TCRdb copy is limited to in-frame clones, with some not included. Seen here are some 330,000 clones, approximately 89% observed once, and the top ten hold around 2%. Sequencing was carried out using PBMCs or T cells enriched from blood (not recorded which). The receptors were gathered from a man aged 40-49 years in a cohort exposed to, infected with or recovered from COVID-19 (not recorded which).

This clone has just one count. This chain joins TRBV3-1 (or the pseudogene TRBV3-2) and TRBJ2-5, with 9 bases lining up with TRBD1. CDR1 and CDR2 from the germline V gene are LGHDT and YNNKEL (reference sequence). Trimming cost V 4 bases and J 1 base; bases outside gene matches: 4. CDR3 length: 15 amino acids. The CDR3, as DNA: TGTGCCAGCAGCCGAGGACAGGGGCGCCAAGAGACCCAGTACTTC. This gives the protein CASSRGQGRQETQYF.

The rearrangement uses TRBV19 and TRBJ2-5; 8 positions match TRBD2. The CDR3 spans 16 residues. The germline V gene encodes CDR1 LNHDA and CDR2 SQIVND (reference sequence). Losses at the gene ends were 1 base for V and 2 bases for J; bases not matched to a gene: 6. The CDR3: CASSIAISGEQETQYF. CDR3 bases: TGTGCCAGTAGTATAGCGATTAGCGGGGAACAAGAGACCCAGTACTTC.

The chain carries TRBV30 and TRBJ2-1; possibly TRBD2 for D (5 bases). Germline-derived CDR1 and CDR2 are GTSNPN and SVGIG (reference sequence). V lost 2 bases and J lost 4, with 12 bases in between. The CDR3 is made up of 14 amino acids. The chain's CDR3 is CAWSRGLPYNEQFF. The CDR3, as DNA: TGTGCCTGGAGTCGTGGACTCCCATACAATGAGCAGTTCTTC.

The chain recombines TRBV5-1 with TRBJ1-2, with D perhaps matching TRBD1 (6 bases). The CDR3 extends over 13 amino acids. CDR1 SGHRS and CDR2 YFSETQ come from the germline V gene. Trimming cost V 4 bases and J 6 bases, with 13 bases left between them. CDR3 sequence reads: CASSGTGLNGYTF. CDR3 in DNA: TGCGCCAGCAGCGGAACAGGGCTTAATGGCTACACCTTC.

This clone appeared a single time. This chain joins TRBV2 and TRBJ1-1, with D possibly being TRBD1 (6 bases). The CDR3 runs to 14 residues. Trimming shortened V by 5 bases and J by 1 base, and 11 bases separated the two germline ends. Germline-derived CDR1 and CDR2 are SNHLY and FYNNEI. Here the CDR3 DNA reads TGTGCCAGCAGTCGCGACAGGCCGAACACTGAAGCTTTCTTT. Protein product: CASSRDRPNTEAFF.

This chain uses TRBV5-5 with TRBJ2-1; 8 bases match TRBD1. There are 15 residues in the CDR3. V shed 2 bases and J 2 bases; nucleotides not matched to a gene: 3. CDR1 and CDR2 (germline): SGHKS, YYEKEE (reference sequence). The chain's CDR3 is CASSFQGATYNEQFF. Written as DNA, the CDR3 is TGTGCCAGCAGCTTTCAGGGGGCAACCTACAATGAGCAGTTCTTC.

The chain uses TRBV2 and TRBJ1-5, with 12 positions matching TRBD1. The CDR3 has 15 residues. CDR1 and CDR2 from the germline V gene are SNHLY and FYNNEI. The ends lost 5 bases at V and 6 bases at J; junction bases unmatched: 5. CDR3 nucleotide sequence: TGTGCCAGCAGTACCGGGACAGGGGGCGGTCAGCCCCAGCATTTT. Translating it yields CASSTGTGGGQPQHF.

CDR3: CASRQGGNTEAFF. Here the CDR3 DNA reads TGTGCCAGCAGACAGGGGGGAAACACTGAAGCTTTCTTT. The rearrangement links TRBV28 to TRBJ1-1; 8 bases are shared with TRBD1. CDR1 is MDHEN, CDR2 SYDVKM, per germline. V trimming: 6 bases; J trimming: 2 bases; junction bases outside the gene matches: 2. There are 13 residues in the CDR3.

The CDR3 nucleotides read TGTGCCAGCAGCTCGACAGGGAGAGGCTACACCTTC. Translating gives CASSSTGRGYTF. V and J are TRBV7-8 and TRBJ1-2, with TRBD1 identical over 7 bases. This CDR3 spans 12 amino acids. The V and J ends lost 4 bases and 8 bases, in that order; junction bases with no gene match: 4. Germline CDR1 and CDR2: SGHVS and FQNEAQ. The entire variable domain, with the rest obtained from reference TRBV7-8 and TRBJ1-2, is as follows: GAGVSQSPRYKVAKRGQDVALRCDPISGHVSLFWYQQALGQGPEFLTYFQNEAQLDKSGLPSDRFFAERPEGSVSTLKIQRTQQEDSAVYLCASSSTGRGYTFGSGTRLTVV.